The 13 T cell receptor beta chains in this list originate from one sample, sequenced in a study of T-cell memory formation after mild COVID-19. In TCRdb, the 5' RACE reads were re-called with MiXCR into one record per CDR3 protein. The table has 250,000 to 300,000 distinct CDR3 sequences, approximately 7.6% seen once. The sequencing sample was made of PBMCs or a T cell subset sorted from them (not recorded which). The receptor set was obtained from a man aged 18 to 29 who had mild COVID-19 (a few samples of this study predate the infection). Cell type and time point are not known.

This clonotype appeared many times. The chain has TRBV6-2 or TRBV6-3 and TRBJ2-7; D is undetermined. Germline assignment: CDR1 MNHEY and CDR2 SVGEGT. The CDR3 covers 12 residues. Trimming took off 2 bases at V and 4 bases at J, with 6 bases between the two ends. The CDR3 DNA is TGTGCCAGCAGTTACGGGGAATACGAGCAGTACGTC. This translates into CASSYGEYEQYV.

This clonotype was found a few times. The genes are TRBV4-1 and TRBJ2-6; D remains ambiguous. V was shortened by 0 bases and J by 0 bases, with 6 bases between the two germline ends. Germline CDR1 is MGHRA and CDR2 is YSYEKL. This CDR3 has 16 residues. The CDR3 is CASSQDFSSGANVLTF. The CDR3 region has the DNA TGCGCCAGCAGCCAAGACTTCAGCTCTGGGGCCAACGTCCTGACTTTC.

This clonotype was counted between two and nine times. J is TRBJ2-7 and V is TRBV4-3, with no clear D. Germline CDR1 is LGHNA and CDR2 is YSLEER. CDR3 length equals 15 residues. Between the trimmed V and J ends, which lost 1 base and 2 bases, there was a span of 12 bases. The CDR3 protein is CASSQGISWAYEQYF. Written as DNA, the CDR3 is TGCGCCAGCAGCCAAGGAATTAGCTGGGCCTACGAGCAGTACTTC.

In this sample, this clonotype turned up many times. The chain couples TRBV5-1 to TRBJ1-2; TRBD1 matches 7 bases. Germline V gene data show CDR1 as SGHRS and CDR2 as YFSETQ. V lost 3 bases, J lost 4 bases, and 9 bases stayed unmatched. This CDR3 spans 15 amino acids. The chain's CDR3 is CASSSGTGQPYGYTF. CDR3 sequence (DNA): TGCGCCAGCAGCTCGGGAACGGGACAGCCCTATGGCTACACCTTC. The whole variable domain, remainder taken from reference TRBV5-1 and TRBJ1-2, is KAGVTQTPRYLIKTRGQQVTLSCSPISGHRSVSWYQQTPGQGLQFLFEYFSETQRNKGNFPGRFSGRQFSNSRSEMNVSTLELGDSALYLCASSSGTGQPYGYTFGSGTRLTVV.

This clonotype was found many times. This chain links TRBV7-2 with TRBJ1-1; D perhaps matches TRBD1 (5 bases). Germline CDR1 and CDR2: SGHTA and FQGNSA. The CDR3 runs to 14 residues. V was pared by 5 bases and J by 5 bases, with 15 bases between. The CDR3 protein is CASSGHGGGTEAFF. The CDR3 region has the DNA TGTGCCAGCAGCGGACACGGGGGGGGGACTGAAGCTTTCTTT.

This clonotype was observed many times. The chain joins TRBV20-1 to TRBJ1-5; TRBD1 might be the D (6 bases). The V end lost 2 bases, the J end lost 2 bases, and 13 bases lay between the germline ends. CDR1 is DFQATT, CDR2 SNEGSKA, per germline (reference sequence). CDR3 length: 15 amino acids. CDR3 loop: CSARPGQFRNQPQHF. The CDR3 nucleotides are TGCAGTGCTAGACCCGGACAGTTTCGCAATCAGCCCCAGCATTTT.

This clonotype was picked up many times. The genes are TRBV5-6 and TRBJ2-5; no clear D. The CDR3 has 15 residues. V was clipped by 1 base and J by 0 bases, with 10 bases between them. Germline CDR1 SGHDT, CDR2 YYEEEE. CDR3 sequence: CASSLIGRYQETQYF. As DNA, the CDR3 is TGTGCCAGCAGCTTGATCGGCCGGTACCAAGAGACCCAGTACTTC.

The rearrangement joins TRBV4-1 to TRBJ2-2; possibly TRBD2 for D (6 bases). CDR1 is MGHRA and CDR2 is YSYEKL in the germline V gene. V gave up 4 bases and J gave up 0 bases, with 18 bases separating them. The CDR3 has 18 residues. CDR3 in DNA: TGCGCCAGCAGCCTATCCGGGGGACGGTCAGCGAACACCGGGGAGCTGTTTTTT. This codes for CASSLSGGRSANTGELFF.

This clonotype was picked up a small number of times. The gene calls are TRBV18 and TRBJ2-3; unclear D gene. Trimming cost V 3 bases and J 0 bases, with 7 bases left between them. The length of the CDR3 is 14 residues. CDR1 and CDR2 from the germline V gene are KGHSH and LQKENI. As DNA, the CDR3 is TGTGCCAGCTCACCTGACTTGAGCACAGATACGCAGTATTTT. Protein sequence: CASSPDLSTDTQYF.

This clonotype was counted a few times. This chain links TRBV25-1 with TRBJ2-3; 7 bases align to TRBD2. The V and J ends lost 4 bases and 2 bases, in that order; junction bases with no gene match: 0. From germline, CDR1 is MGHDK and CDR2 SYGVNS. This CDR3 spans 13 amino acids. CDR3 amino acids: CASSGLATDTQYF. CDR3 in DNA: TGTGCCAGCAGTGGACTAGCCACAGATACGCAGTATTTT. The full variable domain, its missing parts supplied by reference TRBV25-1 and TRBJ2-3, is EADIYQTPRYLVIGTGKKITLECSQTMGHDKMYWYQQDPGMELHLIHYSYGVNSTEKGDLSSESTVSRIRTEHFPLTLESARPSHTSQYLCASSGLATDTQYFGPGTRLTVL.

The sample holds a few counts of this clonotype. This rearrangement joins TRBV4-2 to TRBJ2-1, with D possibly matching TRBD2 (6 bases). Germline V gene lookup returns CDR1 LGHNA and CDR2 YNFKEQ. The CDR3 is 17 residues long. The V gene lost 1 base and the J gene lost 1 base, with 14 bases spanning the gap. The CDR3 loop reads CASSQVFTRGSYNEQFF. DNA for the CDR3: TGTGCCAGCAGCCAAGTCTTCACACGGGGGTCCTACAATGAGCAGTTCTTC.

In its sample, this clonotype was seen a few times. The chain uses TRBV19 and TRBJ2-7; D possibly matches TRBD1 or TRBD2 (6 bases each). This CDR3 has 13 residues. The V end lost 3 bases, the J end lost 3 bases, and 9 bases lay between the germline ends. Germline-derived CDR1 and CDR2 are LNHDA and SQIVND (reference sequence). CDR3 region: CASSIKGGYEQYV. The DNA of the CDR3 is TGTGCCAGTAGTATCAAGGGGGGCTACGAGCAGTACGTC.

This clonotype was found a few times. This sequence joins TRBV4-2 and TRBJ1-4; D not certain. This CDR3 is 18 amino acids long. CDR1 and CDR2 (germline): LGHNA, YNFKEQ. The germline V and J ends were trimmed by 1 base and 0 bases, with 15 bases remaining between them. CDR3 region: CASSQATSAIATNEKLFF. The CDR3 bases are TGTGCCAGCAGCCAAGCGACCTCTGCGATCGCAACTAATGAAAAACTGTTTTTT.